A single sample gave rise to the 22 T cell receptor beta chains below, sequenced in a study of CD8+ T cells in alopecia areata. This sample's time point: mouse skin 6 weeks after grafting, around onset of hair loss. Sequencing used cDNA as its template, made by extracting RNA and reverse transcribing it. The repertoire was sequenced with immunoSEQ multiplex PCR; TCRdb's copy has only in-frame clones and lacks some. The sample counts around 1,700 clones, none seen once; the ten largest own around 29%. The sample consisted of skin, taken at week 6. The source of these receptors is a C3H/HeJ mouse with alopecia areata. The strain's MHC type: H2-k.

Relative to its sample, this clone is medium-sized. Germline and genes here are mouse. The sequence runs out 4 residues before the end of the CDR3; the remainder is reconstructed from the germline J gene. The sample holds other DNA sequences that translate to the same CDR3. The chain joins TRBV17 to TRBJ2-3, with 10 bases that match TRBD2. This CDR3 is 15 amino acids long. The trim removed 1 base at V and 4 bases at J, leaving 2 bases unmatched. CDR1 and CDR2 from the germline V gene are MNHDT and YYDKIL. The CDR3 DNA, read in part, is TGTGCTAGCAGTAGAGTGACTGGGGGGCCAGAA. It encodes CASSRVTGGPE. The CDR3 in its entirety is CASSRVTGGPETLYF.

On this clone: Each gene name is a mouse one. The read comes to an end 4 residues before the CDR3 does, leaving the germline J gene to fill in the end. The chain is built from TRBV13-2 and TRBJ2-5, with TRBD2 matching 8 bases. Germline CDR1 and CDR2: NNHNN and SYGAGS (reference sequence). Losses at the gene ends were 0 bases for V and 2 bases for J; bases not matched to a gene: 5. CDR3 length equals 16 residues. CDR3: CASGDAGGRFQDTQYF. The CDR3 bases that were read are TGTGCCAGCGGTGATGCGGGGGGGCGCTTCCAAGAC.

On this clone: Each gene name is a mouse one. The read stops 4 residues short of the end of the CDR3; the missing end is completed from the germline J gene. This rearrangement joins TRBV13-1 to TRBJ1-1; D is uncertain. Between the trimmed V and J ends, which lost 3 bases and 0 bases, there was a span of 3 bases. The CDR3 covers 12 residues. Germline CDR1 reads NSHNY; CDR2 reads SYGAGN. This CDR3 reads CASSGANTEVFF. The CDR3 bases that were read are TGTGCCAGCAGTGGTGCAAACACA.

This clone was detected ten times or more. Mouse names are used for the genes. The read ends 4 residues early relative to the CDR3; the germline J gene fills the gap. The chain carries TRBV29 and TRBJ2-4, with TRBD2 identical over 7 bases. CDR3 size: 14 residues. Trimming at V came to 1 base and at J to 3 bases, leaving 1 base not matched to a gene. In germline, CDR1 is MSHET, CDR2 SYDVDS. CDR3 in amino acids: CASSLWGGQNTLYF. The covered CDR3 bases are TGTGCTAGCAGTTTATGGGGGGGGCAAAAC.

This clone was detected only a few times. One end of the junction does not line up with germline, which may come from a read error. Germline and genes here are mouse. The sequenced fragment ends 4 residues before the CDR3 boundary, so the rest is inferred from the germline J gene. V is TRBV13-3 and J is TRBJ2-7; the D gene is possibly TRBD2 (6 bases). The CDR3 extends over 17 amino acids. The germline V gene encodes CDR1 NNHDY and CDR2 SYVADS. The CDR3 DNA, read in part, is TGTGCCAGCAGTGATGCACAGGAGGCCTGGGACTCCCAT. Amino acid sequence: CASSDAQEAWDSH. The full CDR3 is CASSDAQEAWDSHEQYF.

This clone was counted ten times or more. The genes are named according to mouse. The CDR3 end is not reached by the read, which stops 4 residues before it; the germline J gene fills it in. The rearrangement links TRBV17 to TRBJ2-4; 7 nucleotides align to TRBD2. CDR3 length equals 13 residues. Germline CDR1 and CDR2: MNHDT and YYDKIL. Incomplete CDR3 DNA: TGTGCTAGCAGTAGCTGGGGGAGTAAC. Translation gives CASSSWGSN. The CDR3 as a whole reads CASSSWGSNTLYF.

About this clone: Genes and germline come from the mouse. The CDR3 extends 4 residues past the end of the read, so its final part is completed from the germline J gene. This sequence joins TRBV13-1 and TRBJ2-5; TRBD2 matches 9 bases. Germline CDR1 is NSHNY and CDR2 is SYGAGN. The CDR3 spans 16 residues. V dropped 0 bases and J dropped 2; count of bases not matched to a gene: 4. The CDR3 bases that were read are TGTGCCAGCAGTGATGGGAGACTGGGGGTCCAAGAC. Protein product: CASSDGRLGVQD. The entire CDR3 sequence reads CASSDGRLGVQDTQYF.

This clone qualifies as large (0.1 to 1%). Gene names refer to mouse genes. The read is 4 residues too short to cover the CDR3 end, so that end is filled in from the germline J gene. Additional DNA sequences in this sample encode the identical CDR3. The J gene is TRBJ2-5, the V gene TRBV19; 9 bases fit TRBD2. Germline assignment: CDR1 FNHDT and CDR2 SITEND (reference sequence). CDR3 length: 14 amino acids. Losses at the gene ends were 5 bases for V and 3 bases for J; bases not matched to a gene: 4. CDR3 loop: CASSPTGGQDTQYF. The sequenced CDR3 bases are TGTGCCAGCAGCCCGACTGGGGGTCAAGAC. Supplemented by reference TRBV19 and TRBJ2-5, the full variable domain reads GGIITQTPKFLIGQEGQKLTLKCQQNFNHDTMYWYRQDSGKGLRLIYYSITENDLQKGDLSEGYDASREKKSSFSLTVTSAQKNEMAVFLCASSPTGGQDTQYFGPGTRLLVL.

This clone counts as medium-sized. Genes and germline come from the mouse. Sequencing ends 4 residues short of the CDR3 end; the germline J gene provides the rest. V and J are TRBV1 and TRBJ1-1; a possible D gene is TRBD1 (6 bases). The length of the CDR3 is 14 residues. V lost 1 base to trimming and J lost 2 bases, with 8 bases between them. CDR1 and CDR2 (germline): NSQYPW, LRSPGD (reference sequence). CDR3 sequence reads: CTCSAGTDNTEVFF. The DNA read from the CDR3 is TGCACCTGCAGTGCAGGGACAGATAACACA.

In its sample, this clone ranks as medium-sized. Gene names and germline refer to mouse. The CDR3: CASSLDERQGAGQLYF. CDR3 DNA (partial): TGTGCAAGCAGCTTAGATGAGAGACAGGGGGCCGGG. V and J are TRBV16 and TRBJ2-2, with 9 bases fitting TRBD1. The read falls 4 residues short of the CDR3 end, and the missing part is taken from the germline J gene. CDR3 length: 16 residues. Trimming at V came to 0 bases and at J to 6 bases, leaving 5 bases not matched to a gene. Per the germline V gene, CDR1 is SGHSA and CDR2 is FRNQAP.

This clone was picked up a small number of times. Germline and genes here are mouse. Read data end 4 residues before the CDR3 end; the end is taken from the germline J gene. The chain carries TRBV19 and TRBJ2-5, with TRBD2 identical over 8 bases. The CDR3 sequence is 17 residues long. In germline, CDR1 is FNHDT, CDR2 SITEND (reference sequence). Unmatched junction bases numbered 7, after V lost 0 bases and J lost 1 base. CDR3 bases read: TGTGCCAGCAGTATAGCTGGCTGGGGGGCCTACCAAGAC. Translated, it gives CASSIAGWGAYQD. In full, the CDR3 is CASSIAGWGAYQDTQYF. Based on the CDR3 plus reference TRBV19 and TRBJ2-5, the full variable domain is GGIITQTPKFLIGQEGQKLTLKCQQNFNHDTMYWYRQDSGKGLRLIYYSITENDLQKGDLSEGYDASREKKSSFSLTVTSAQKNEMAVFLCASSIAGWGAYQDTQYFGPGTRLLVL.

This clone was recorded a few times. The gene names given are mouse names. The read comes to an end 4 residues before the CDR3 does, leaving the germline J gene to fill in the end. The rearrangement uses TRBV19 and TRBJ2-2, with 9 bases matching TRBD1. This CDR3 is 15 amino acids long. Trimming at V came to 3 bases and at J to 3 bases, leaving 3 bases not matched to a gene. Germline CDR1 and CDR2: FNHDT and SITEND (reference sequence). The CDR3 bases that were read are TGTGCCAGCAGTAGACAGGGGGGGGACACCGGG. Its translation is CASSRQGGDTG. The complete CDR3 protein is CASSRQGGDTGQLYF.

In this sample, this clone turned up many times. The gene symbols are mouse symbols. The sequenced CDR3 bases are TGTGCCAGCAGCCAGGACTGGCGTCAAAAC. It encodes CASSQDWRQN. Given in full, the CDR3 is CASSQDWRQNTLYF. This chain connects TRBV5 to TRBJ2-4; 7 nucleotides line up with TRBD2. The read halts 4 residues ahead of the CDR3 end, with the missing end drawn from the germline J gene. With 3 bases clipped from V and 1 base from J, the junction kept 1 base outside the gene matches. CDR3 length: 14 amino acids. In germline, CDR1 is LGHNA, CDR2 YNLKQL (reference sequence).

This clone was observed a few times. The germline and genes are mouse ones. The read is 4 residues too short to cover the CDR3 end, so that end is filled in from the germline J gene. The genes are TRBV5 and TRBJ2-7; D is uncertain. CDR1 and CDR2 from the germline V gene are LGHNA and YNLKQL (reference sequence). V lost 3 bases to trimming and J lost 3 bases, with 0 bases between them. CDR3 length: 10 residues. The CDR3 sequence is CASSHYEQYF. The sequenced CDR3 bases are TGTGCCAGCAGCCACTAT.

The sample holds many counts of this clone. Gene names and germline refer to mouse. The sequenced fragment ends 4 residues before the CDR3 boundary, so the rest is inferred from the germline J gene. The chain is built from TRBV13-2 and TRBJ2-3; 10 bases fit TRBD2. Trimming at V came to 5 bases and at J to 0 bases, leaving 3 bases not matched to a gene. The CDR3 sequence is 15 residues long. The germline V gene encodes CDR1 NNHNN and CDR2 SYGAGS (reference sequence). The sequenced CDR3 bases are TGTGCCAGCGGGGGACTGGGGACTAGTGCAGAA. Translation gives CASGGLGTSAE. The CDR3 in full is CASGGLGTSAETLYF.

This clone was counted at least ten times. The gene symbols are mouse symbols. The missing CDR3 end, 4 residues past where the read stops, is filled in from the germline J gene. The rearrangement links TRBV29 to TRBJ2-1, with 7 nucleotides matching TRBD1. Per the germline V gene, CDR1 is MSHET and CDR2 is SYDVDS. The CDR3 is made up of 14 amino acids. The V and J ends lost 6 bases and 0 bases, in that order; junction bases with no gene match: 2. This CDR3 is CASRGQINYAEQFF. CDR3 DNA, as far as it was read: TGTGCTAGCAGGGGACAGATTAACTATGCT. The full variable domain, completed using reference TRBV29 and TRBJ2-1, is DMKVTQMPRYLIKRMGENVLLECGQDMSHETMYWYRQDPGLGLQLIYISYDVDSNSEGDIPKGYRVSRKKREHFSLILDSAKTNQTSVYFCASRGQINYAEQFFGPGTRLTVL.

This clone was picked up many times. Mouse germline and gene names are used. With the read ending 4 residues before the CDR3 end, the germline J gene is used to fill in that end. The chain recombines TRBV12-1 with TRBJ2-3; TRBD2 aligns across 10 bases. V was pared by 0 bases and J by 0 bases, with 8 bases of the junction left unmatched. Per germline, CDR1 SGHSN and CDR2 HYEKVE. There are 18 residues in the CDR3. The DNA read from the CDR3 is TGTGCCAGCTCTCTCGACGTGGGACTGGGGACTAGTGCAGAA. It encodes CASSLDVGLGTSAE. The CDR3 in full is CASSLDVGLGTSAETLYF.

This clone appeared a few times. Genes here carry mouse names. The read stops 4 residues short of the end of the CDR3; the missing end is completed from the germline J gene. This sequence joins TRBV2 and TRBJ2-7, with D maybe TRBD2 (7 bases). V lost 0 bases and J lost 0, with 9 bases in between. Germline values: CDR1 LGHNA, CDR2 YSYQKL. The CDR3 runs to 15 residues. CDR3 in amino acids: CASSQEGGRSYEQYF. CDR3 bases read: TGTGCCAGCAGCCAAGAAGGGGGGCGCTCCTAT.

At least ten counts were recorded for this clone. Gene names denote mouse genes. The missing CDR3 end, 4 residues past where the read stops, is filled in from the germline J gene. J is TRBJ2-1 and V is TRBV13-2; 7 bases agree with TRBD1. V dropped 4 bases and J dropped 2; count of bases not matched to a gene: 3. The CDR3 totals 14 residues. Germline CDR1 and CDR2: NNHNN and SYGAGS (reference sequence). The CDR3 loop reads CASGHRGYYAEQFF. The covered CDR3 bases are TGTGCCAGCGGTCACAGGGGATACTATGCT.

This clone was observed many times. Germline and genes: mouse. The CDR3 extends 4 residues past the end of the read, so its final part is completed from the germline J gene. The chain carries TRBV19 and TRBJ1-1; TRBD1 matches 7 bases. The CDR3 contains 14 residues. Germline V lookup: CDR1 FNHDT, CDR2 SITEND (reference sequence). V gave up 3 bases and J gave up 1 base; unmatched junction bases: 3. Here the CDR3 reads CASSTDRVNTEVFF. The DNA read from the CDR3 is TGTGCCAGCAGTACCGACAGGGTGAACACA.

This clone is medium-sized. Here the gene names and germline are mouse. The missing CDR3 end, 4 residues past where the read stops, is filled in from the germline J gene. V and J are TRBV19 and TRBJ1-2; TRBD1 matches at 7 bases. Germline CDR1 reads FNHDT; CDR2 reads SITEND (reference sequence). The V gene end was trimmed by 5 bases and the J gene end by 0 bases; junction bases not matched to a gene: 4. The CDR3 length is 14 residues. The covered CDR3 bases are TGTGCCAGCAGGTCCGACAGGGCAAACTCC. Translating gives CASRSDRANS. The whole CDR3 is CASRSDRANSDYTF.

This clone was seen at least ten times. All gene names here are mouse names. The CDR3 end lies 4 residues beyond the end of the read and is filled in from the germline J gene. V and J are TRBV19 and TRBJ1-2, with D tentatively TRBD1 (6 bases). Trimming took off 4 bases at V and 0 bases at J, with 10 bases between the two ends. Germline values: CDR1 FNHDT, CDR2 SITEND (reference sequence). The CDR3 is made up of 14 amino acids. The part of the CDR3 DNA that was read is TGTGCCAGCAGTCGGGACATTGCAAACTCC. It encodes CASSRDIANS. The CDR3, in full, reads CASSRDIANSDYTF.